This TCR beta chain was captured in a study of regulatory T cells in long-lasting Graves disease. Points from the study as a whole: Among persistent patients, a larger number of public clonotypes were shared (around 2,700) than among newly diagnosed patients (about 950).

Germline CDR1 reads SGHTA; CDR2 reads FQGNSA. The length of the CDR3 is 16 residues. With 6 bases clipped from V and 0 bases from J, the junction kept 7 bases outside the gene matches. CDR3 regions were amplified by Arm-PCR using iRepertoire HTBI primers to build TCR beta libraries. TCRdb re-called the multiplex PCR reads through MiXCR, storing one row per CDR3 protein. The sample contains 540,000 or so distinct CDR3 sequences, around an eighth of which appear only once. Documented time point: newly diagnosed GD, antithyroid drugs for less than 3 months. RNA isolated from PBMCs was used to make the TCR library. With regard to this clonotype: The target antigen is unknown.

These sequences were also reported in another study, on T cells in Graves' hyperthyroidism and ophthalmopathy. That publication notes: Median prediction lead before ophthalmopathy onset was 6.5 to 7 months with the model.

This specimen consisted of peripheral blood mononuclear cells (PBMCs), obtained at new diagnosis, from a patient treated with antithyroid drugs. The chain employs TRBV7-2 and TRBJ2-1; 8 bases line up with TRBD2. The sequence was collected from a man younger than 45 with Graves disease. DNA of the CDR3: TGTGCCAGCAGGATTAGCGGGGCCTCCTCCTACAATGAGCAGTTCTTC. Translated, it gives CASRISGASSYNEQFF. The full variable domain, its missing parts supplied by reference TRBV7-2 and TRBJ2-1, is GAGVSQSPSNKVTEKGKDVELRCDPISGHTALYWYRQSLGQGLEFLIYFQGNSAPDKSGLPSDRFSAERTGGSVSTLTIQRTQQEDSAVYLCASRISGASSYNEQFFGPGTRLTVL.